Detailed here is one T cell receptor (beta chain). This clone was seen more than once but under ten times. Its antigen is not yet known. Qualities for individual bases were not recorded, and no much larger clone is one base off. All of the isolated RNA was reverse transcribed with the High Capacity cDNA Reverse Transcription Kit, so expressed TCRB transcripts were sequenced. Deep immunoSEQ sequencing was performed on naive, central memory and regulatory T cell samples, with an average of roughly 3.6 million total reads per sample. Sorted cells were lysed in RLT buffer and RNA was extracted with DNase-treated RNeasy Micro or Mini kits, depending on cell number. To prevent cross-contamination, each cell subset was processed individually, whereas patient and healthy donor samples were processed jointly. Using the immunoSEQ multiplex PCR, TCRB sequences were amplified from cDNA into 87-bp fragments spanning the CDR3 region. The amplicons were sequenced using the Illumina HiSeq platform. Per the authors' processing: PCR bias was corrected computationally using synthetic template baselines, and reads within Hamming distance 2 were collapsed, with unmergeable singletons discarded. Reads were aligned against IMGT to assign V, D and J genes, CDR3 length and insertions or deletions at six rearrangement sites. Clonotype counts were normalized to sorted cell number within each subset before computing true diversity and Gini coefficients with the tcR R package. The overlap coefficient, calculated on TCRB nucleotide sequences, was used to measure repertoire sharing. As a proxy for the pre-selection repertoire, out-of-frame TCRB sequences from naive cells were analyzed. Entries here come from immuneACCESS through TCRdb and include only in-frame sequences with V and J called. Some clones fail to appear in such tables; in the studies checked, an unresolved V gene covers under half of the shortfall, and the cause of the remainder is unknown. The D gene and trimming were derived from the DNA, and the V and J assignments and clone size from that table. Present in this sample are 350,000 to 450,000 clones, about 15% of which were seen just once. About 0.018% of the sample is taken by the ten largest.

The data stem from a study of beta chain features in type 1 diabetes (dated by TCRdb to the late 2010s). Regarding the research as a whole: Patients and healthy donors did not differ in mean age, gender distribution, total cell number or subset yield. In the study, recently diagnosed type 1 diabetes patients and matched healthy donors were compared on the TCRB repertoires of their sorted circulating CD4+ T cell subsets. Whereas all 30 or so donors provided naive and central memory subsets, regulatory and stem cell-like memory subsets were isolated from just 8 patients and about 8 healthy donors. A total of about 110 million sorted cells were examined across all samples, and the number of cells per subset was strongly correlated with RNA yield. General conclusions and limits of the study: Only small numbers of individuals were included in the HLA sub-analyses, which left unresolved whether HLA type had any influence on TCRB rearrangement. Because cDNA was sequenced instead of genomic DNA, activated cells with high expression could be over-represented, although the groups did not differ in activation or CD3 levels. At VDJ recombination sites, type 1 diabetes patients had fewer insertions and more deleted nucleotides, which implies abnormalities in thymic rearrangement. Shorter templates might have been favored by PCR, but patient and control samples were amplified and corrected together, so both groups would have been affected equally by any skew. Naive, central memory and regulatory TCRB repertoires appeared to be more alike among patients than among healthy donors. A moderate but significant shortening of TCRB CDR3 length was observed in type 1 diabetes patients in all four CD4+ subsets.

From each donor, a single peripheral blood sample of roughly 0.11 L on average was drawn into heparinised tubes. A BD FACSAria II was used to sort naive, central memory, regulatory and stem cell-like memory CD4+ T cells with a panel that included CD45RO, CCR7, CD25, CD127, CD95 and CD27. A purity above 98% was achieved for all sorted populations. PBMCs were separated immediately by Lymphoprep density gradient centrifugation and were stained directly, without being cultured. So that batch effects would be minimized, each experiment stained and sorted samples in pairs, pairing one healthy donor with one patient. The sequencing sample was made of naive CD4+ T cells from blood. Read against the paper, the sample's cell subset or site label means: true naive CD4+ T cells. This TCR came from a woman younger than 35 in good health.

CDR3 loop: CSAELQGMDTQYF. The DNA reads as follows: TGCAGCGCCGAACTCCAGGGGATGGATACGCAGTATTTT. The chain is assembled from TRBV29-1 and TRBJ2-3; the D segment could be TRBD1, given 6 matching bases. Per the germline V gene, SQVTM is the CDR1 and ANQGSEA is the CDR2. V is shortened by 7 bases, J by 6 bases, and the region joining them spans 17 bases. The CDR3 has 13 amino acids, counting the end cysteine and phenylalanine. The entry retains the CDR3 DNA only, 39 bases that are in frame from base 1.